These 26 T cell receptor beta chains came from one sample sequenced in a study of T cell responses to AZD1222 COVID-19 vaccine. The method was immunoSEQ multiplex PCR; TCRdb's version includes in-frame clones alone and lacks a portion of them. Of 150,000 to 200,000 clones listed, approximately 95% were seen once; the top ten hold about 3.9%. The source was peripheral blood, collected on day 0 of AZD1222 vaccination. All receptors derive from an adult in good health.

J is TRBJ2-1 and V is TRBV3-1 (or the pseudogene TRBV3-2); perhaps TRBD1 as D (5 bases). The CDR3 contains 14 residues. Trimming stripped 4 bases from V and 10 bases from J, with 17 bases between. Looked up from germline, CDR1 is LGHDT and CDR2 is YNNKEL (reference sequence). The CDR3 region has the DNA TGTGCCAGCAGCCGTAGCCCCATCGGACAAGAGCAGTTCTTC. It is translated as CASSRSPIGQEQFF.

This clone appeared once. J is TRBJ2-1 and V is TRBV10-3; unclear D gene. Germline V gene sequence: CDR1 ENHRY, CDR2 SYGVKD. CDR3 length: 13 residues. V was trimmed by 0 bases and J by 8 bases, leaving 8 bases between them. CDR3 DNA sequence: TGTGCCATCAGTGAGTCGCTGGGTTATGAGCAGTTCTTC. This sequence encodes CAISESLGYEQFF.

The rearrangement links TRBV3-1 (or the pseudogene TRBV3-2) to TRBJ2-1; D call uncertain. This CDR3 region has 14 residues. From germline, CDR1 is LGHDT and CDR2 YNNKEL (reference sequence). With 2 bases removed from V and 10 bases from J, the gap between germline ends came to 15 bases. Here the CDR3 reads CASSQRVRVDEQFF. CDR3 DNA: TGTGCCAGCAGCCAACGCGTCCGGGTGGACGAGCAGTTCTTC.

This clone was seen a single time. The chain has TRBV19 and TRBJ1-1, with a tentative D call TRBD1 (5 bases). The germline gives CDR1 LNHDA, CDR2 SQIVND (reference sequence). The V gene lost 7 bases and the J gene lost 5 bases, with 14 bases spanning the gap. The CDR3 length is 13 residues. CDR3 region: CASKIRGGTEAFF. As DNA, the CDR3 is TGTGCCAGTAAGATAAGGGGTGGAACTGAAGCTTTCTTT.

The chain links TRBV6-1 to TRBJ1-3; a weak D match, TRBD1 (6 bases). This CDR3 spans 15 amino acids. Germline V CDR1 and CDR2: MNHNS, SASEGT. The V end was cut by 2 bases, the J end by 3 bases, with 11 bases between. The CDR3 here is CASSETGLGGNTIYF. In nucleotides, the CDR3 is TGTGCCAGCAGTGAAACAGGGCTGGGTGGAAACACCATATATTTT.

The CDR3 DNA follows: TGCAGTGCTAGTATAGGTGGCGGGAGGGCAGAGACCCAGTACTTC. Translation: CSASIGGGRAETQYF. The chain uses TRBV20-1 and TRBJ2-5, with TRBD2 matching over 9 bases. J gave up 4 bases and V 3 bases, and 9 bases lay outside the gene matches. The CDR3 length is 15 residues. Germline-derived CDR1 and CDR2 are DFQATT and SNEGSKA (reference sequence).

The chain employs TRBV2 and TRBJ1-4; D is ambiguous. Trimming stripped 4 bases from V and 7 bases from J, with 16 bases between. The CDR3 runs 15 residues. The germline CDR1 and CDR2 sequences are SNHLY and FYNNEI. The CDR3 bases are TGTGCCAGCAGTGTAACGGAGAGTGAGGGTGAAAAACTGTTTTTT. Encoded protein: CASSVTESEGEKLFF.

The chain joins TRBV27 to TRBJ1-2; TRBD1 matches 8 bases. The V segment lost 6 bases and the J segment 4 bases; nucleotides outside the gene matches: 7. Germline CDR1 is MNHEY and CDR2 is SMNVEV (reference sequence). There are 14 residues in the CDR3. Here the CDR3 reads CASRGLGTGYGYTF. The CDR3 nucleotides read TGTGCCAGCAGGGGACTAGGGACAGGCTATGGCTACACCTTC.

The rearrangement uses TRBV5-1 and TRBJ1-1; 8 bases fit TRBD1. Trimming took 4 bases from V and 3 from J; bases not matched to a gene: 5. The CDR3 is made up of 14 amino acids. The germline V gene encodes CDR1 SGHRS and CDR2 YFSETQ. CDR3 sequence: CASSGQGPHTEAFF. The CDR3 DNA sequence: TGCGCCAGCAGCGGACAGGGTCCCCACACTGAAGCTTTCTTT.

The gene calls are TRBV5-1 and TRBJ1-1; D gene uncertain. CDR1 and CDR2 from the germline V gene are SGHRS and YFSETQ. Trimming shortened V by 3 bases and J by 1 base, and 7 bases separated the two germline ends. The CDR3 loop spans 13 amino acids. The CDR3 sequence: CASSSKGNTEAFF. The CDR3 nucleotides are TGCGCCAGCAGCTCCAAAGGGAACACTGAAGCTTTCTTT. Supplemented by reference TRBV5-1 and TRBJ1-1, the full variable domain reads KAGVTQTPRYLIKTRGQQVTLSCSPISGHRSVSWYQQTPGQGLQFLFEYFSETQRNKGNFPGRFSGRQFSNSRSEMNVSTLELGDSALYLCASSSKGNTEAFFGQGTRLTVV.

J is TRBJ1-4 and V is TRBV4-1; the D gene is possibly TRBD1 (6 bases). V was cut by 1 base and J by 2 bases, with 23 bases left in between. The CDR3 covers 20 residues. Germline CDR1 MGHRA, CDR2 YSYEKL. CDR3 sequence reads: CASSQGRSGRGFATNEKLFF. In DNA form, the CDR3 reads TGCGCCAGCAGCCAAGGTCGGAGCGGCAGGGGTTTCGCGACTAATGAAAAACTGTTTTTT.

V usage is TRBV5-8 and J usage is TRBJ1-4, with D uncertain. The CDR3 consists of 15 residues. CDR1 is SGHTS, CDR2 YDEGEE, per germline. V lost 4 bases, J lost 0 bases, and 10 bases lay in between. The CDR3 DNA reads TGTGCCAGCAGCCAACGACTTGCAACTAATGAAAAACTGTTTTTT. This encodes CASSQRLATNEKLFF.

The genes are TRBV3-1 (or the pseudogene TRBV3-2) and TRBJ2-2, with TRBD1 as a possible D gene (6 bases). Trimming removed 4 bases at V and 1 base at J, with 10 bases between. Germline lookup yields CDR1 LGHDT and CDR2 YNNKEL (reference sequence). The CDR3 covers 15 residues. The CDR3 coding sequence is TGTGCCAGCAGCCTCAGGGGTCTGAACACCGGGGAGCTGTTTTTT. Translation: CASSLRGLNTGELFF.

The chain employs TRBV5-1 and TRBJ2-7; D not certain. The ends were cut back, 0 bases at V and 1 base at J, with 11 bases in the middle. The CDR3 has 15 amino acids. The V gene's germline CDR1 is SGHRS and CDR2 YFSETQ. The CDR3 region is CASSLATHYSYEQYF. The CDR3 DNA is TGCGCCAGCAGCTTGGCCACCCACTATTCCTACGAGCAGTACTTC. The variable domain in full, completed from reference TRBV5-1 and TRBJ2-7, reads KAGVTQTPRYLIKTRGQQVTLSCSPISGHRSVSWYQQTPGQGLQFLFEYFSETQRNKGNFPGRFSGRQFSNSRSEMNVSTLELGDSALYLCASSLATHYSYEQYFGPGTRLTVT.

This chain uses TRBV19 with TRBJ1-5; unclear D gene. The germline V gene has CDR1 LNHDA and CDR2 SQIVND (reference sequence). V lost 6 bases, J lost 6 bases, and 18 bases lay in between. CDR3 size: 15 residues. CDR3 nucleotides: TGTGCCAGTAGGGCTATAGAAGGCCGGGGTCAGCCCCAGCATTTT. Translation: CASRAIEGRGQPQHF.

V is TRBV4-2 and J is TRBJ2-3; D ambiguous. Germline V gives CDR1 LGHNA, CDR2 YNFKEQ. The CDR3 is 18 residues long. The V gene lost 0 bases and the J gene lost 2 bases, with 18 bases spanning the gap. The CDR3 nucleotides are TGTGCCAGCAGCCAAGAACTTGTGGCTTTGGGAACCACAGATACGCAGTATTTT. It codes for CASSQELVALGTTDTQYF.

This sequence joins TRBV6-5 and TRBJ1-1; D is ambiguous. From germline, CDR1 is MNHEY and CDR2 SVGAGI. The CDR3 consists of 14 residues. V was shortened by 0 bases and J by 4 bases, with 9 bases between the two germline ends. The CDR3 spells CASSYSNSGTEAFF. The CDR3 DNA sequence: TGTGCCAGCAGTTACTCGAACAGTGGCACTGAAGCTTTCTTT.

This chain links TRBV5-4 with TRBJ1-6; 7 bases are a match to TRBD1. The CDR3 contains 14 residues. Germline CDR1 is SGHNT and CDR2 is YYREEE (reference sequence). V lost 4 bases, J lost 7 bases, and 5 bases stayed unmatched. In nucleotides, the CDR3 is TGTGCCAGCAGCCAGGGACAGCTCAATTCACCCCTCCACTTT. This sequence encodes CASSQGQLNSPLHF.

The chain employs TRBV11-3 and TRBJ1-1; D call uncertain. CDR1 and CDR2 from the germline V gene are SGHNT and YENEEA. The CDR3 has 13 amino acids. V lost 1 base and J lost 4, with 7 bases in between. CDR3 bases: TGTGCCAGCAGCTTAGGGCCTGGCACTGAAGCTTTCTTT. This gives the protein CASSLGPGTEAFF.

The chain employs TRBV6-5 and TRBJ2-2; D is ambiguous. V was cut by 6 bases and J by 3 bases, with 8 bases left in between. There are 13 residues in the CDR3. Germline CDR1 MNHEY, CDR2 SVGAGI. CDR3 sequence (DNA): TGTGCCAGCAGGGAGAGAGACACCGGGGAGCTGTTTTTT. It yields the protein CASRERDTGELFF.

The chain uses TRBV19 and TRBJ2-1; D is uncertain. Germline V gene sequence: CDR1 LNHDA, CDR2 SQIVND (reference sequence). Trimming removed 5 bases from V and 8 bases from J, with 19 bases in between. The CDR3 runs 15 residues. CDR3 sequence: CASSSPMKPGDEQFF. CDR3 DNA: TGTGCCAGTAGTTCTCCGATGAAACCTGGCGATGAGCAGTTCTTC.

The chain combines TRBV7-9 with TRBJ1-4; maybe TRBD1 (6 bases). CDR3 length: 14 amino acids. Germline CDR1 and CDR2: SEHNR and FQNEAQ (reference sequence). Trimming cost V 2 bases and J 4 bases, with 8 bases left between them. Here the CDR3 DNA reads TGTGCCAGCAGCTTAAGACAGGATAATGAAAAACTGTTTTTT. It yields the protein CASSLRQDNEKLFF.

The chain employs TRBV29-1 and TRBJ1-2; 7 nucleotides agree with TRBD1. The CDR3 is 14 amino acids. V shed 6 bases and J 7 bases; nucleotides not matched to a gene: 14. CDR1 and CDR2 (germline): SQVTM, ANQGSEA. The DNA for the CDR3 is TGCAGCGTCCTACGTCCGACAGGGCAGGGTGGCTACACCTTC. It specifies CSVLRPTGQGGYTF. The complete variable domain, with remaining parts taken from reference TRBV29-1 and TRBJ1-2, reads SAVISQKPSRDICQRGTSLTIQCQVDSQVTMMFWYRQQPGQSLTLIATANQGSEATYESGFVIDKFPISRPNLTFSTLTVSNMSPEDSSIYLCSVLRPTGQGGYTFGSGTRLTVV.

The V call is TRBV27, the J call TRBJ2-2; the match to TRBD2 covers 10 bases. This CDR3 contains 16 residues. With 8 bases clipped from V and 1 base from J, the junction kept 7 bases outside the gene matches. The germline V gene encodes CDR1 MNHEY and CDR2 SMNVEV (reference sequence). The CDR3 DNA sequence: TGTGCCAGCGGCACGTTAGCGGGAGGGAACACCGGGGAGCTGTTTTTT. This sequence encodes CASGTLAGGNTGELFF.

The chain joins TRBV7-2 to TRBJ2-2; D may be TRBD1 (6 bases). This CDR3 contains 14 residues. From germline, CDR1 is SGHTA and CDR2 FQGNSA. The V end lost 9 bases, the J end lost 6 bases, and 17 bases lay between the germline ends. CDR3 sequence: CASFPDRNAGELFF. CDR3 nucleotide sequence: TGTGCCAGTTTCCCCGACAGGAATGCCGGGGAGCTGTTTTTT.

This clone showed up just a few times. The genes are TRBV13 and TRBJ1-1; TRBD1 aligns across 10 bases. CDR1 PRHDT and CDR2 FYEKMQ come from the germline V gene (reference sequence). The junction had 9 bases not matched to a gene; V was cut back by 4 bases and J by 4 bases. The CDR3 has 16 amino acids. The CDR3 reads CASSSFVRTGGTEAFF. The CDR3 nucleotides are TGTGCCAGCAGCTCCTTCGTCAGGACAGGGGGCACTGAAGCTTTCTTT.